Sequencing of this TCR beta chain was carried out in a study of Tregs in tolerant kidney transplant recipients. Clones were read by immunoSEQ multiplex PCR, and TCRdb kept only the in-frame ones, dropping some. In the table there are 45,000 or so clones, more than 70% of which are singletons. Related graft donors supplied nonmyeloablative bone marrow transplants, and mixed chimerism was transient. Unstimulated Tregs (CD4+CD25+CD127-) and CD4+CD25- non-Tregs were sorted from PBMCs. As regards this clone: The antigen is unknown.

Findings and limits, study-wide: Validation in larger populations is needed because few patients were studied. Donor-specific Treg expansion exceeded global Treg expansion in tolerant patients, suggesting antigen drive.

Germline lookup yields CDR1 LGHNA and CDR2 YSLEER. V gave up 3 bases and J gave up 7 bases; unmatched junction bases: 5. The CDR3 covers 15 residues. The TCR sequence derives from a human patient who received a combined kidney and bone marrow transplant. The graft donor may have contributed some T cells. Sequencing was performed on CD8+ T cells from blood (PBMCs), taken 12 months after the transplant. The J gene is TRBJ2-7, the V gene TRBV4-3, with 14 bases aligning to TRBD2. This CDR3 is CASSQTSGRANEQYF. The CDR3 region has the DNA TGCGCCAGCAGCCAGACTAGCGGGAGGGCCAATGAGCAGTACTTC.